This is a list of T cell receptor beta chains from one sample in a study of vaccination and CD4 T cells after COVID-19. TCRdb re-called the PCR reads through MiXCR, storing one row per CDR3 protein. Here the sample spans around 5,600 distinct CDR3 sequences, around 35% being singletons. Antigens for these TCRs are unknown. What was sequenced was CD4+ T cells from blood, cultured in vitro. Receptors originate from a human donor in good health. Both conserved end residues are trimmed from each CDR3.

cdr3_aa	v_call	j_call	cdr3_length
ASSLQGLDTQY	TRBV5-4	TRBJ2-3	11
ASLDGTSGTGELF	TRBV27	TRBJ2-2	13
ASSDLAGSTDTQY	TRBV6-4	TRBJ2-3	13
ASSIAPGIASQGYT	TRBV19	TRBJ1-2	14
ASSPWDPFYEQY	TRBV6-1	TRBJ2-7	12
ASSYPLTKNIQY	TRBV6-7	TRBJ2-4	12
AISVQGYTDTQY	TRBV6-1	TRBJ2-3	12
ASSAGSHYGYT	TRBV7-9	TRBJ1-2	11
ASTGPGQGKTNYRYT	TRBV6-4	TRBJ1-2	15
ASSYSNRPEGEAF	TRBV6-5	TRBJ1-1	13
ASETMTGRGTEAF	TRBV5-4	TRBJ1-1	13
ASSEAGGTDTQY	TRBV6-4	TRBJ2-3	12
ASRKAGANPPLH	TRBV14	TRBJ1-6	12
ASSQELGYSPLH	TRBV3-1	TRBJ1-6	12
ASSLKTGARSGANVLT	TRBV19	TRBJ2-6	16
ASSLLGINGYT	TRBV27	TRBJ1-2	11
ASREQGSGSYNEQF	TRBV6-1	TRBJ2-1	14
SVGQGNTEAF	TRBV29-1	TRBJ1-1	10